This T cell receptor beta chain was recovered during a study of blood T cell repertoires in COVID-19. Overall study: The study drew acute and convalescent COVID-19 samples from the United States, Italy and Spain. The cDNA or gDNA used as material had been derived from T cells, B-cell-depleted T cells, or PBMCs.

Germline V CDR1 and CDR2: MDHEN, SYDVKM. The CDR3 has 15 amino acids. J gave up 7 bases and V 4 bases, and 10 bases lay outside the gene matches. The Seattle site enrolled patients during active infection and followed them longitudinally. In the original processing: For nucleated cells, counts were estimated from reference gene primer amplification. Some clones are missing from TCRdb's copy, which holds only in-frame ones; the method was immunoSEQ multiplex PCR. The DNA gave D and trimming, while V, J and clone size come from that table. The sample records about 180,000 clones, less than 90% being singletons.

This clonotype was obtained from a woman in her seventies with COVID-19, enrolled during active disease. The sample consisted of peripheral blood. The J gene is TRBJ2-1, the V gene TRBV28, with TRBD1 matching 7 bases. This chain's CDR3 is CASSSTHRGSNEQFF. CDR3 coding DNA: TGTGCCAGCAGTTCAACCCACAGGGGTTCGAATGAGCAGTTCTTC.